The 20 T cell receptor beta chains given below trace back to one sample, sequenced in a study of cytomegalovirus exposure and HLA in healthy donors. Both 60 Vbeta primers and 13 Jbeta primers went into the PCR. Profiling relied on immunoSEQ multiplex PCR, and the TCRdb table lists in-frame clones only, not all of them. Found here are more than 150,000 clones, around 83% of them singletons; the top ten hold around 1.2%. The source material was PBMCs. All receptors come from a girl between 2 and 10 years old in good health and CMV-seropositive.

CDR3 region: CASSFGGGIDTQYF. The CDR3 DNA is TGTGCCAGCAGCTTTGGGGGAGGGATAGATACGCAGTATTTT. This chain uses TRBV7-9 with TRBJ2-3; 7 bases are a match to TRBD2. The CDR3 runs 14 residues. The germline V gene encodes CDR1 SEHNR and CDR2 FQNEAQ (reference sequence). The V and J ends lost 3 bases and 5 bases, in that order; junction bases with no gene match: 5.

The V call is TRBV28, the J call TRBJ1-5; D gene ambiguous. Germline V gives CDR1 MDHEN, CDR2 SYDVKM. The CDR3 contains 15 residues. The CDR3 sequence: CASHPGMNSNQPQHF. CDR3 nucleotide sequence: TGTGCAAGTCACCCGGGGATGAATAGCAATCAGCCCCAGCATTTT. The full variable domain, rest sourced from reference TRBV28 and TRBJ1-5, is DVKVTQSSRYLVKRTGEKVFLECVQDMDHENMFWYRQDPGLGLRLIYFSYDVKMKEKGDIPEGYSVSREKKERFSLILESASTNQTSMYLCASHPGMNSNQPQHFGDGTRLSIL.

The chain joins TRBV12-5 to TRBJ1-1, with TRBD1 as a possible D gene (6 bases). This CDR3 has 17 amino acids. Germline V gives CDR1 LGHNT, CDR2 FRNRAP. Deletions cut 1 base from V and 7 bases from J, with 22 bases between. The CDR3: CASGLDGGGMTGGEAFF. CDR3 sequence (DNA): TGTGCTAGTGGTTTGGACGGAGGGGGTATGACGGGAGGTGAAGCTTTCTTT. Full variable domain (remainder filled in from reference TRBV12-5 and TRBJ1-1): DARVTQTPRHKVTEMGQEVTMRCQPILGHNTVFWYRQTMMQGLELLAYFRNRAPLDDSGMPKDRFSAEMPDATLATLKIQPSEPRDSAVYFCASGLDGGGMTGGEAFFGQGTRLTVV.

This clone was seen just once. This chain uses TRBV2 with TRBJ1-6; maybe TRBD1 (6 bases). The germline gives CDR1 SNHLY, CDR2 FYNNEI. V gave up 9 bases and J gave up 14 bases, with 17 bases separating them. The CDR3 has 12 residues. The CDR3 DNA reads as TGTGCCAGTTCTTACAGGGAGTCGGCCCTCCACTTT. It specifies CASSYRESALHF.

V is TRBV5-5 and J is TRBJ1-1; 7 bases are a match to TRBD1. The V and J ends lost 4 bases and 0 bases, in that order; junction bases with no gene match: 3. Germline CDR1 SGHKS, CDR2 YYEKEE (reference sequence). The CDR3 length is 14 residues. The CDR3: CASSGTVMNTEAFF. CDR3 sequence (DNA): TGTGCCAGCAGCGGGACAGTCATGAACACTGAAGCTTTCTTT.

The chain is built from TRBV5-5 and TRBJ1-2, with TRBD1 as a possible D gene (5 bases). V lost 4 bases, J lost 5 bases, and 15 bases lay in between. The CDR3 has 14 residues. In germline, CDR1 is SGHKS, CDR2 YYEKEE (reference sequence). The CDR3 spells CASSQTGLSYGYTF. In nucleotides, the CDR3 is TGTGCCAGCAGCCAGACGGGACTCTCTTATGGCTACACCTTC.

The V call is TRBV28, the J call TRBJ2-7; 8 nucleotides match TRBD2. CDR1 MDHEN and CDR2 SYDVKM come from the germline V gene. The CDR3 is 14 amino acids. The junction had 9 bases not matched to a gene; V was cut back by 5 bases and J by 6 bases. In DNA form, the CDR3 reads TGTGCCAGCAGTACGCACGGGACTAGTACCGAGCAGTACTTC. Translated, it gives CASSTHGTSTEQYF.

This clone was counted between two and nine times. V is TRBV5-6 and J is TRBJ1-5, with TRBD1 matching 7 bases. V shed 2 bases and J 1 base; nucleotides not matched to a gene: 0. This CDR3 contains 14 residues. CDR1 SGHDT and CDR2 YYEEEE come from the germline V gene. The CDR3 DNA is TGTGCCAGCAGCTTACAGGGGAGCAATCAGCCCCAGCATTTT. Its translation: CASSLQGSNQPQHF.

V usage is TRBV20-1 and J usage is TRBJ2-7, with unresolved D. V lost 3 bases to trimming and J lost 4 bases, with 7 bases between them. The CDR3 sequence is 11 residues long. CDR1 is DFQATT and CDR2 is SNEGSKA in the germline V gene (reference sequence). CDR3 amino acids: CSASIEYEQYF. CDR3 nucleotide sequence: TGCAGTGCTAGCATTGAGTACGAGCAGTACTTC.

This chain uses TRBV23-1 with TRBJ2-6; 9 nucleotides match TRBD1. TRBV23-1 is filed as an ORF, its function uncertain. The CDR3 spans 19 residues. Unmatched junction bases numbered 10, after V lost 2 bases and J lost 2 bases. CDR3 in amino acids: CASSQLFRDREPGANVLTF. CDR3 nucleotides: TGCGCCAGCAGTCAACTTTTCCGGGACAGGGAACCTGGGGCCAACGTCCTGACTTTC.

The chain couples TRBV27 to TRBJ2-6, with 10 bases matching TRBD1. The CDR3 is 18 amino acids. V gave up 2 bases and J gave up 0 bases; unmatched junction bases: 4. Per germline, CDR1 MNHEY and CDR2 SMNVEV (reference sequence). DNA of the CDR3: TGTGCCAGCAGTTTAAAGAGACAGGGGGCCTCTGGGGCCAACGTCCTGACTTTC. It codes for CASSLKRQGASGANVLTF. The whole variable domain, filled in from reference TRBV27 and TRBJ2-6, reads EAQVTQNPRYLITVTGKKLTVTCSQNMNHEYMSWYRQDPGLGLRQIYYSMNVEVTDKGDVPEGYKVSRKEKRNFPLILESPSPNQTSLYFCASSLKRQGASGANVLTFGAGSRLTVL.

Of note for this clone: Different DNA sequences within this sample yield the same CDR3. This chain links TRBV5-1 with TRBJ2-3; TRBD1 is a possible D gene (6 bases). Germline V gives CDR1 SGHRS, CDR2 YFSETQ. Between the trimmed V and J ends, which lost 4 bases and 3 bases, there was a span of 15 bases. There are 15 residues in the CDR3. The CDR3 loop reads CASSLVQGITDTQYF. The CDR3, as DNA: TGCGCCAGCAGCCTGGTCCAGGGGATAACAGATACGCAGTATTTT.

The V gene is TRBV29-1, the J gene TRBJ2-1; 9 positions match TRBD2. The V and J ends lost 5 bases and 9 bases, in that order; junction bases with no gene match: 8. The CDR3 length is 13 residues. Germline assignment: CDR1 SQVTM and CDR2 ANQGSEA. This CDR3 reads CSVPGGRAGEQFF. The CDR3 region has the DNA TGCAGCGTTCCTGGCGGGAGGGCCGGTGAGCAGTTCTTC.

This chain uses TRBV11-2 with TRBJ2-5, with a tentative D call TRBD1 (5 bases). The end of the DNA aligns better with TRBJ2-7, so the J call may be wrong. This CDR3 comprises 15 residues. CDR1 is SGHAT and CDR2 is FQNNGV in the germline V gene. The DNA of the CDR3 is TGTGCCAGCAGCTTAGATCGTGGACATTTTTACGAGCAGTACTTC. Amino acids: CASSLDRGHFYEQYF.

The CDR3 region has the DNA TGTGCCAGCAGCTTATGGGCGGGAGCGACAGATACGCAGTATTTT. It encodes CASSLWAGATDTQYF. This chain uses TRBV7-9 with TRBJ2-3, with 7 positions matching TRBD2. V shed 2 bases, J shed 3 bases, and the junction held 5 bases outside the gene matches. CDR1 and CDR2 (germline): SEHNR, FQNEAQ (reference sequence). This CDR3 spans 15 amino acids.

The rearrangement links TRBV6-6 to TRBJ2-7; the D gene is possibly TRBD1 (6 bases). Trimming pared 6 bases from V and 2 bases from J, leaving 20 bases between. In germline, CDR1 is MNHNY, CDR2 SVGAGI (reference sequence). The CDR3 has 16 amino acids. The CDR3 sequence is CASRLSRAGTPYEQYF. The CDR3 nucleotides are TGTGCCAGCAGATTATCGAGAGCCGGGACACCCTACGAGCAGTACTTC.

The chain carries TRBV18 and TRBJ1-1; 10 positions match TRBD1. Losses at the gene ends were 3 bases for V and 7 bases for J; bases not matched to a gene: 8. This CDR3 spans 15 amino acids. Germline CDR1 is KGHSH and CDR2 is LQKENI. The CDR3 DNA sequence: TGTGCCAGCTCACCTACTCGTCGGGACAGGGGTGAAGCTTTCTTT. This translates into CASSPTRRDRGEAFF.

CDR3: CASSPRDRLMNTEAFF. The CDR3 nucleotides read TGTGCCAGCAGCCCCAGGGACAGACTTATGAACACTGAAGCTTTCTTT. This chain joins TRBV7-8 and TRBJ1-1; 7 positions agree with TRBD1. The length of the CDR3 is 16 residues. Germline CDR1 reads SGHVS; CDR2 reads FQNEAQ. V lost 5 bases and J lost 0; bases outside the gene matches: 9. The full variable domain, completed using reference TRBV7-8 and TRBJ1-1, is GAGVSQSPRYKVAKRGQDVALRCDPISGHVSLFWYQQALGQGPEFLTYFQNEAQLDKSGLPSDRFFAERPEGSVSTLKIQRTQQEDSAVYLCASSPRDRLMNTEAFFGQGTRLTVV.

This clone turned up a few times. The CDR3 loop is CASSFPAIGDNSPLHF. CDR3 coding DNA: TGTGCCAGCAGCTTCCCTGCCATAGGGGATAATTCACCCCTCCACTTT. This chain connects TRBV5-6 to TRBJ1-6; D is possibly TRBD1 (5 bases). Germline V gives CDR1 SGHDT, CDR2 YYEEEE. The CDR3 sequence is 16 residues long. V shed 2 bases and J shed 5 bases, with 14 bases lying between them.

The gene calls are TRBV29-1 and TRBJ1-6, with 7 bases lining up with TRBD1. V lost 4 bases and J lost 8; bases outside the gene matches: 5. CDR1 is SQVTM, CDR2 ANQGSEA, per germline. This CDR3 is built from 13 residues. Here the CDR3 reads CSVGQGVDSPLHF. Written as DNA, the CDR3 is TGCAGCGTTGGACAGGGCGTCGATTCACCCCTCCACTTT.